This T cell receptor (beta chain) was identified in a study of T-cell reconstitution after alpha-beta-depleted transplantation in children. For TCRbeta, the library was prepared with unique molecular identifiers. TCRdb called the PCR reads again in MiXCR, with one record for every CDR3 protein. The data hold around 360,000 distinct CDR3 sequences, with about 9.4% observed a single time. The CDR3 totals 17 residues. Per the germline V gene, CDR1 is LGHNA and CDR2 is YSLEER. V lost 4 bases, J lost 0 bases, and 7 bases stayed unmatched. This clonotype came up once. The sequence derives from a human donor who donated a stem cell graft to a child with acute lymphoblastic leukemia. Specimen: PBMCs from the stem cell graft donor, collected from the stem cell graft. This chain links TRBV4-3 with TRBJ1-1; TRBD1 aligns across 11 bases. The CDR3 spells CASSLVPGQGVNTEAFF. The CDR3 coding sequence is TGCGCCAGCAGCCTAGTCCCGGGACAGGGGGTGAACACTGAAGCTTTCTTT.